These 8 T cell receptor beta chains share one sample of origin, sequenced in a study of CXCR3-negative and CXCR3-positive naive CD8 T cells. For these TCRs, the target antigens are not known. The method, 5' RACE with UMI labels, was used to prepare the TRB cDNA libraries. Reanalyzing the 5' RACE reads, TCRdb keeps one entry per CDR3 protein, without DNA. The sample's table shows 60,000 to 65,000 distinct CDR3 sequences. The study's findings and limits: When CXCR3-positive naive cells were set against CXCR3-negative naive cells, the former had more hydrophobic TRB CDR3s.

Sequencing was performed on naive CXCR3+ CD8+ T cells from blood. Subset defined: CD45RO-CCR7+CD27+CD95- naive CD8+ T cells expressing CXCR3 (TNR3+). The receptors derive from a human donor in good health. Some clones in this sample may be carry-over from other donors' samples.

The chain links TRBV20-1 to TRBJ2-1. The CDR3 is 12 residues long. Germline loops: CDR1 DFQATT, CDR2 SNEGSKA (reference sequence). The chain's CDR3 is CSARDLNNEQFF.

The chain is built from TRBV4-3 and TRBJ2-2; as DNA is missing, the TRBD2 call by TCRdb cannot be tested. This CDR3 has 14 amino acids. CDR1 and CDR2 from the germline V gene are LGHNA and YSLEER. The CDR3 spells CASSGDYNTGELFF.

J is TRBJ1-4 and V is TRBV29-1. The CDR3 is made up of 11 amino acids. Germline CDR1 SQVTM, CDR2 ANQGSEA. CDR3 region: CSVEGNEKLFF.

The V call is TRBV7-9, the J call TRBJ2-1; TCRdb picks TRBD1, but there is no DNA to check that call. Germline-derived CDR1 and CDR2 are SEHNR and FQNEAQ (reference sequence). This CDR3 spans 15 amino acids. The CDR3 is CASSSSGQGYNEQFF. Full variable domain (missing parts from reference TRBV7-9 and TRBJ2-1): DTGVSQNPRHKITKRGQNVTFRCDPISEHNRLYWYRQTLGQGPEFLTYFQNEAQLEKSRLLSDRFSAERPKGSFSTLEIQRTEQGDSAMYLCASSSSGQGYNEQFFGPGTRLTVL.

The V and J genes are TRBV28 and TRBJ2-3; TCRdb's assignment of TRBD2 cannot be checked, as there is no DNA. CDR3 length: 16 residues. Germline assignment: CDR1 MDHEN and CDR2 SYDVKM. CDR3 amino acids: CASSFLSGGTTDTQYF.

This chain uses TRBV14 with TRBJ2-1. This CDR3 spans 15 amino acids. In germline, CDR1 is SGHDN, CDR2 FVKESK. This CDR3 is CASSQEANYYNEQFF.

The V and J genes are TRBV5-1 and TRBJ2-5; TCRdb's D gene call, TRBD1, goes unchecked for lack of DNA. From germline, CDR1 is SGHRS and CDR2 YFSETQ. This CDR3 is built from 14 residues. CDR3 region: CASEDSYNQETQYF. The variable domain in full, completed from reference TRBV5-1 and TRBJ2-5, reads KAGVTQTPRYLIKTRGQQVTLSCSPISGHRSVSWYQQTPGQGLQFLFEYFSETQRNKGNFPGRFSGRQFSNSRSEMNVSTLELGDSALYLCASEDSYNQETQYFGPGTRLLVL.

The V call is TRBV4-2, the J call TRBJ2-7; lacking DNA, the TRBD2 call made by TCRdb goes unchecked. The CDR3 runs 15 residues. Germline CDR1 and CDR2: LGHNA and YNFKEQ. The CDR3 protein is CASSLNQEGWDEQYF.